The following is a T cell receptor beta chain sequence with its context. Antigen unknown. This CDR3 contains 14 residues. The V and J ends lost 6 bases and 5 bases, in that order; junction bases with no gene match: 7. TCR alpha and TCR beta cDNA libraries carrying sample barcodes and UMIs were produced by 5'RACE using constant-segment primers. In TCRdb, the 5' RACE reads were re-called with MiXCR into one record per CDR3 protein. The data hold more than 150,000 distinct CDR3 sequences, with around a fifth observed a single time. This entry comes from a study of T-cell memory formation after mild COVID-19. The wider study: The TCR clusters were mostly specific to one donor. General study points: Certain responding clones were present in pre-infection memory, suggesting participation of cross-reactive memory.

The chain employs TRBV12-3 or TRBV12-4 and TRBJ2-1, with 7 nucleotides matching TRBD2. The sample taken for sequencing was PBMCs or a T cell subset sorted from them (not recorded which). This TCR came from an adult woman who had mild COVID-19 (a few samples of this study predate the infection). Cell type and time point are not known. The CDR3 region is CASSLGAGDNEQFF. The CDR3 DNA follows: TGTGCCAGCAGCCTTGGGGCGGGGGACAATGAGCAGTTCTTC.